This entry lists 19 T cell receptor beta chains sequenced from one sample in a study of Graves' ophthalmopathy and Graves' hyperthyroidism (dated by TCRdb to between 2018 and 2020). These reads were obtained on an Illumina HiSeq 2000. For repertoire sequencing, the TCR beta CDR3 regions were amplified from RNA transcripts. The first round was an RT-PCR using HTBI primers with the Qiagen OneStep RT-PCR kit, and this first round was followed by a second-round multiplex PCR, then size selection and purification. TCRdb trimmed the raw reads at Q25, called clones with MiXCR and kept productive beta chains. Here each entry gathers all rows of one CDR3 protein and keeps the most common genes and DNA. This sample holds about 660,000 distinct CDR3 sequences; more than 40% were observed only once. The ten largest clones take up over 2.5% of the sample. The sequenced sample consisted of peripheral blood. The source is an adult man with Graves' ophthalmopathy.

Only a few counts were recorded for this clonotype. The chain couples TRBV16 to TRBJ2-7; tentative D call: TRBD2 (6 bases). Per the germline V gene, CDR1 is KGHSY and CDR2 is FQNENV. V was shortened by 0 bases and J by 4 bases, with 10 bases between the two germline ends. The CDR3 runs to 14 residues. The CDR3 protein is CASSQSYREYEQYF. CDR3 nucleotide sequence: TGTGCCAGCAGCCAATCGTATCGGGAGTACGAGCAGTACTTC. Complete variable domain (other parts from reference TRBV16 and TRBJ2-7): GEEVAQTPKHLVRGEGQKAKLYCAPIKGHSYVFWYQQVLKNEFKFLISFQNENVFDETGMPKERFSAKCLPNSPCSLEIQATKLEDSAVYFCASSQSYREYEQYFGPGTRLTVT.

This chain connects TRBV19 to TRBJ2-2, with a possible D match to TRBD2 (6 bases). Looked up from germline, CDR1 is LNHDA and CDR2 is SQIVND (reference sequence). The V gene lost 9 bases and the J gene lost 9 bases, with 14 bases spanning the gap. The CDR3 loop spans 12 amino acids. The CDR3 DNA is TGTGCCAGCCGATGGCGCGGGAGGGAGCTGTTTTTT. Translated: CASRWRGRELFF.

About this clonotype itself: A much larger clone sits a single nucleotide away, making a read error possible. V gene TRBV7-9 combines with J gene TRBJ2-5; D is unresolved. This CDR3 is built from 14 residues. Germline loops: CDR1 SEHNR, CDR2 FQNEAQ (reference sequence). This CDR3 reads CAGSFRYDQETQYF. DNA of the CDR3: TGTGCCGGCAGCTTCCGGTACGACCAAGAGACCCAGTACTTC. Variable domain in full (rest from reference TRBV7-9 and TRBJ2-5): DTGVSQNPRHKITKRGQNVTFRCDPISEHNRLYWYRQTLGQGPEFLTYFQNEAQLEKSRLLSDRFSAERPKGSFSTLEIQRTEQGDSAMYLCAGSFRYDQETQYFGPGTRLLVL.

The chain links TRBV29-1 to TRBJ2-2; maybe TRBD2 (5 bases). V lost 7 bases and J 0 bases, leaving 21 bases between the germline ends. This CDR3 has 17 residues. The germline gives CDR1 SQVTM, CDR2 ANQGSEA. The CDR3 coding sequence is TGCAGCGCCCCCGATGCCGGGATTACTGCGAACACCGGGGAGCTGTTTTTT. Translation: CSAPDAGITANTGELFF.

Worth noting for this clonotype: The conserved final phenylalanine or tryptophan is absent from the CDR3, which likely points to a read error. The DNA is left out, because the CDR3 cannot be placed on it with certainty; the CDR3 is given as TCRdb lists it. The rearrangement joins TRBV9 to TRBJ1-4. A total of 8 residues make up the CDR3, ends included. CDR1 is SGDLS and CDR2 is YYNGEE in the germline V gene. The CDR3 loop reads CASSVGGT.

The chain couples TRBV19 to TRBJ2-5; 12 bases are a match to TRBD2. V lost 1 base, J lost 0 bases, and 3 bases stayed unmatched. Germline values: CDR1 LNHDA, CDR2 SQIVND (reference sequence). The CDR3 loop spans 17 amino acids. The CDR3 nucleotides are TGTGCCAGTAGTATAGGCGGACTAGCGGGGTACCAAGAGACCCAGTACTTC. Its translation: CASSIGGLAGYQETQYF.

CDR3 loop: CAGGANGELFF. The DNA for the CDR3 is TGTGCGGGCGGGGCGAACGGGGAGCTGTTTTTT. This chain uses TRBV25-1 with TRBJ2-2; D is perhaps TRBD2 (6 bases). The germline CDR1 and CDR2 sequences are MGHDK and SYGVNS. The CDR3 is made up of 11 amino acids. The full variable domain, its missing parts supplied by reference TRBV25-1 and TRBJ2-2, is EADIYQTPRYLVIGTGKKITLECSQTMGHDKMYWYQQDPGMELHLIHYSYGVNSTEKGDLSSESTVSRIRTEHFPLTLESARPSHTSQYLCAGGANGELFFGEGSRLTVL.

For this clonotype: This may be a read error, as it is one base from a much larger clone. The CDR3 does not close with the conserved phenylalanine or tryptophan, likely indicating a read error. The limits of the CDR3 on the DNA are not certain, so only TCRdb's listed CDR3 is given. The V call is TRBV20-1, the J call TRBJ1-2. Looked up from germline, CDR1 is DFQATT and CDR2 is SNEGSKA (reference sequence). 11 amino acids form the CDR3, both terminal residues included. Here the CDR3 reads CSAREGLHNTL.

About this clonotype: This likely comes from a read error, as the CDR3 has no conserved phenylalanine or tryptophan at its end. This chain links TRBV10-3 with TRBJ2-6; D might be TRBD2 (6 bases). The CDR3 has 14 residues. V gave up 10 bases and J gave up 0 bases, with 10 bases separating them. The germline CDR1 and CDR2 sequences are ENHRY and SYGVKD. DNA of the CDR3: TGTGCCACCGGGGGTCGCTCTGGGGCCAACGTCCTGACTATC. This encodes CATGGRSGANVLTI.

The chain recombines TRBV4-1 with TRBJ2-7; D call uncertain. The CDR3 runs to 13 residues. Germline-derived CDR1 and CDR2 are MGHRA and YSYEKL. V was clipped by 1 base and J by 6 bases, with 10 bases between them. The CDR3 sequence: CASSQVGRAEQYF. CDR3 nucleotide sequence: TGCGCCAGCAGCCAAGTGGGCCGAGCCGAGCAGTACTTC.

Ten or more counts support this clonotype. V and J are TRBV19 and TRBJ2-2; unclear D gene. Looked up from germline, CDR1 is LNHDA and CDR2 is SQIVND (reference sequence). The CDR3 covers 13 residues. Trimming removed 3 bases at V and 6 bases at J, with 8 bases between. The CDR3 is CASSISPAGELFF. CDR3 sequence (DNA): TGTGCCAGTAGTATTTCCCCGGCCGGGGAGCTGTTTTTT.

The rearrangement uses TRBV15 and TRBJ2-7; maybe TRBD2 (6 bases). In germline, CDR1 is LNHNV, CDR2 YYDKDF (reference sequence). The CDR3 consists of 14 residues. Between the trimmed V and J ends, which lost 3 bases and 2 bases, there was a span of 11 bases. The CDR3 DNA reads TGTGCCACCAGCAGCCAAGGGAGGACCTACGAGCAGTACTTC. Its protein product is CATSSQGRTYEQYF.

CDR3 nucleotides: TGTGCCAGTAGTATATTGTCAGGGGGCCGGACTACTGAAGCTTTCTTT. Residues: CASSILSGGRTTEAFF. The chain uses TRBV19 and TRBJ1-1; 8 bases match TRBD1. CDR3 length: 16 amino acids. With V trimmed by 2 bases and J by 5 bases, 10 bases remained unmatched. Germline V gives CDR1 LNHDA, CDR2 SQIVND (reference sequence).

The table lists this clonotype with a few counts. V gene TRBV19 combines with J gene TRBJ2-2; the D gene is possibly TRBD1 (6 bases). The V and J ends lost 5 bases and 4 bases respectively, with 14 bases between them. From germline, CDR1 is LNHDA and CDR2 SQIVND (reference sequence). There are 15 residues in the CDR3. The CDR3 DNA reads TGTGCCAGTAGTTCCCACCACAGGGTCACCGGGGAGCTGTTTTTT. Protein sequence: CASSSHHRVTGELFF. Filled out from reference TRBV19 and TRBJ2-2, the complete variable domain reads DGGITQSPKYLFRKEGQNVTLSCEQNLNHDAMYWYRQDPGQGLRLIYYSQIVNDFQKGDIAEGYSVSREKKESFPLTVTSAQKNPTAFYLCASSSHHRVTGELFFGEGSRLTVL.

This clonotype has a count of ten or more. V is TRBV6-1 and J is TRBJ1-1; D ambiguous. The V gene lost 1 base and the J gene lost 3 bases, with 9 bases spanning the gap. CDR3 length: 14 amino acids. The V gene's germline CDR1 is MNHNS and CDR2 SASEGT. The CDR3 DNA sequence: TGTGCCAGCAGTGAAGAGCCAGGACACACTGAAGCTTTCTTT. Translation: CASSEEPGHTEAFF.

The rearrangement uses TRBV29-1 and TRBJ1-2; tentatively, D is TRBD1 (5 bases). Per the germline V gene, CDR1 is SQVTM and CDR2 is ANQGSEA. The CDR3 is made up of 12 amino acids. Trimming took 4 bases from V and 5 from J, leaving 11 bases between them. CDR3 DNA: TGCAGCGTTGTAGGGGCCTCTTATGGCTACACCTTC. Translating it yields CSVVGASYGYTF. Full variable domain (remainder filled in from reference TRBV29-1 and TRBJ1-2): SAVISQKPSRDICQRGTSLTIQCQVDSQVTMMFWYRQQPGQSLTLIATANQGSEATYESGFVIDKFPISRPNLTFSTLTVSNMSPEDSSIYLCSVVGASYGYTFGSGTRLTVV.

V and J are TRBV7-2 and TRBJ1-6; D possibly corresponds to TRBD1 (5 bases). The CDR3 sequence is 15 residues long. V dropped 0 bases and J dropped 8 bases, with 11 bases sitting between them. Germline loops: CDR1 SGHTA, CDR2 FQGNSA. CDR3 residues: CASSLAGRTYSPLHF. CDR3 coding DNA: TGTGCCAGCAGCTTAGCGGGGCGGACTTATTCACCCCTCCACTTT.

The table lists this clonotype with a count of one. This chain joins TRBV9 and TRBJ2-3; D could derive from TRBD1 or TRBD2 (6 bases each). Trimming shortened V by 0 bases and J by 4 bases, and 18 bases separated the two germline ends. Germline V gene lookup returns CDR1 SGDLS and CDR2 YYNGEE. The CDR3 length is 17 residues. CDR3 residues: CASSVGDTLGGADTQYF. The CDR3 DNA is TGTGCCAGCAGCGTAGGGGACACCCTGGGAGGCGCAGATACGCAGTATTTT. Full variable domain (outside the CDR3, taken from reference TRBV9 and TRBJ2-3): DSGVTQTPKHLITATGQRVTLRCSPRSGDLSVYWYQQSLDQGLQFLIQYYNGEERAKGNILERFSAQQFPDLHSELNLSSLELGDSALYFCASSVGDTLGGADTQYFGPGTRLTVL.

The chain links TRBV15 to TRBJ1-6, with TRBD1 matching 12 bases. Germline loops: CDR1 LNHNV, CDR2 YYDKDF (reference sequence). The CDR3 is 14 amino acids. The junction had 0 bases not matched to a gene; V was cut back by 3 bases and J by 9 bases. DNA of the CDR3: TGTGCCACCAGCAGGGGACAGGGGGCTTCACCCCTCCACTTT. Protein sequence: CATSRGQGASPLHF.